This is a list of T cell receptor beta chains from one sample in a study of OX40 agonist ivuxolimab in advanced cancers. Repertoires were generated with immunoSEQ multiplex PCR, while TCRdb's copy carries only in-frame clones and drops some. The table shows about 89,000 clones, with just over 90% occurring only once. The specimen was CD4+ or CD8+ T cells sorted from blood, collected in a trial of the OX40 agonist ivuxolimab. These TCRs come from an adult with an advanced solid tumor such as melanoma, head and neck, liver or kidney cancer. Each CDR3 is given with its conserved first and last residue. The D gene is left open where the match is weak. Some rows mark clone size as missing; the rest say once, few, many or name a class of expanded clone.

V	D	size	length	J	DNA	CDR3
TRBV19	TRBD1	-	14	TRBJ1-5	TGTGCCAGTGGACCGGGACAGGGGAATCAGCCCCAGCATTTT	CASGPGQGNQPQHF
TRBV6-1	TRBD1	-	17	TRBJ2-1	TGTGCCAGCAGTGAATATTGGTTTGGGACAGGGAACAATGAGCAGTTCTTC	CASSEYWFGTGNNEQFF
TRBV6-6	-	-	15	TRBJ1-1	TGTGCCAGCAGTAAAGGTGGAACCTCAATCGGTGAAGCTTTCTTT	CASSKGGTSIGEAFF
TRBV7-8	-	once	12	TRBJ1-5	TGTGCCAGCAGCTTATTAGATCAGCCCCAGCATTTT	CASSLLDQPQHF
TRBV4-2	TRBD2	-	17	TRBJ2-3	TGTGCCAGCAGCCAAGATGGCCTAGCGGGAGTTGGAGATACGCAGTATTTT	CASSQDGLAGVGDTQYF
TRBV18	TRBD1	-	16	TRBJ1-3	TGTGCCAGCTCACAACCGACAGGGGCCTCTGGAAACACCATATATTTT	CASSQPTGASGNTIYF
TRBV7-8	-	-	15	TRBJ1-1	TGTGCCAGCAGCTTAAGTCAGGGAATGAACACTGAAGCTTTCTTT	CASSLSQGMNTEAFF
TRBV14	TRBD1	once	13	TRBJ1-2	TGTGCCAGCAGCCAAGGGACAGGGTATGGCTACACCTTC	CASSQGTGYGYTF
TRBV6-5	-	-	13	TRBJ1-5	TGTGCCAGCAGTTCTCCAGGGAATCAGCCCCAGCATTTT	CASSSPGNQPQHF
TRBV28	-	-	14	TRBJ1-4	TGTGCCAGCAGTTTGGCCATGGGGTCGGTCGGTCTGTTTTTT	CASSLAMGSVGLFF
TRBV9	-	-	15	TRBJ2-5	TGTGCCAGCAGCTTTTCCGGGACGAGGGAAGAGACCCAGTACTTC	CASSFSGTREETQYF
TRBV30	TRBD2	-	14	TRBJ2-3	TGTGCCTGGAGTAGCGGGATTATCACAGATACGCAGTATTTT	CAWSSGIITDTQYF
TRBV7-2	-	-	15	TRBJ1-6	TGTGCCAGCAGCTTGGAGAGCTCCTATAATTCACCCCTCCACTTT	CASSLESSYNSPLHF
TRBV30	-	-	13	TRBJ1-1	TGTGCCTGGAGTGTCCAGCTGAACACTGAAGCTTTCTTT	CAWSVQLNTEAFF
TRBV4-2	-	-	14	TRBJ2-1	TGTGCCAGCAGCCAATCGGACCTAGACAATGAGCAGTTCTTC	CASSQSDLDNEQFF
TRBV25-1	-	-	15	TRBJ1-4	TGTGCCAGCAGTGACTTCCGGGATTCATATGAAAAACTGTTTTTT	CASSDFRDSYEKLFF
TRBV19	-	-	15	TRBJ1-2	TGTGCCAGTAGTATTAAGGGACGCTCCGTTAGGGGCTACACCTTC	CASSIKGRSVRGYTF
TRBV5-1	TRBD1	-	14	TRBJ2-5	TGCGCCAGCAGCACAGGGGGGCACCAAGAGACCCAGTACTTC	CASSTGGHQETQYF
TRBV10-1	TRBD2	-	14	TRBJ2-5	TGCGCCAGCAGCCCTAGCGGGAGGGGTGAGACCCAGTACTTC	CASSPSGRGETQYF
TRBV6-9	-	-	13	TRBJ1-2	TGTGCCAGCAGTTATAACAGGGAGTATGGCTACACCTTC	CASSYNREYGYTF
TRBV28	-	-	12	TRBJ2-7	TGTGCCAGCACGACCTCCTCCTACGAGCAGTACTTC	CASTTSSYEQYF
TRBV11-3	-	-	14	TRBJ2-2	TGTGCCAGCAGCCCCACGGCGAGTAGCGGGGAGCTGTTTTTT	CASSPTASSGELFF
TRBV10-1	-	-	14	TRBJ2-5	TGCGCCAGCAGTGAGTCTGGCGCCCAAGAGACCCAGTACTTC	CASSESGAQETQYF
TRBV19	TRBD2	-	17	TRBJ2-1	TGTGCCAGTAGTATAGATCTTATCCGGGGGGGATACAATGAGCAGTTCTTC	CASSIDLIRGGYNEQFF
TRBV7-9	-	-	11	TRBJ2-7	TGTGCCAGCAGCCCCCACTACGAGCAGTACTTC	CASSPHYEQYF
TRBV7-7	TRBD1	-	16	TRBJ2-5	TGTGCCAGCAGCTTAGAGTGGGCAGGGGGATTGGAGACCCAGTACTTC	CASSLEWAGGLETQYF
TRBV14	-	once	14	TRBJ1-1	TGTGCCAGCACCCCGCTCGGGGGGGACACTGAAGCTTTCTTT	CASTPLGGDTEAFF
TRBV7-3	-	-	13	TRBJ2-7	TGTGCCAGCAGCCCTGCCCCCGGGAGAGAGCAGTACTTC	CASSPAPGREQYF
TRBV5-1	TRBD1	-	15	TRBJ2-7	TGCGCCAGCAGCTTGGCCGCGGGACAGGGGTACGAGCAGTACTTC	CASSLAAGQGYEQYF
TRBV7-2	-	-	13	TRBJ2-7	TGTGCCAGCAGCTTAGACAGCTGGGAAGAGCAGTACTTC	CASSLDSWEEQYF
TRBV5-1	TRBD1	-	14	TRBJ2-3	TGCGCCAGCAGCTTCGGACAGGGCCCAGATACGCAGTATTTT	CASSFGQGPDTQYF
TRBV10-1	-	-	13	TRBJ2-5	TGCGCCAGCAGTGAGTCTTGGGAAAAGACCCAGTACTTC	CASSESWEKTQYF
TRBV11-2	TRBD1	-	15	TRBJ2-5	TGTGCCAGCAGCTTATTCCAGGGGGCTCAAAAGACCCAGTACTTC	CASSLFQGAQKTQYF
TRBV30	TRBD1	-	17	TRBJ1-2	TGTGCCTGGAGTGTACGGTTGCAGGGGGAGGTGAACTATGGCTACACCTTC	CAWSVRLQGEVNYGYTF
TRBV7-9	-	-	13	TRBJ1-1	TGTGCCAGCAGCCCTGAACAGAACACTGAAGCTTTCTTT	CASSPEQNTEAFF
TRBV14	TRBD1	-	16	TRBJ1-2	TGTGCCAGCAGCTGGGGGACAGGACTAGCTAACTATGGCTACACCTTC	CASSWGTGLANYGYTF
TRBV28	TRBD1	-	15	TRBJ1-4	TGTGCCAGCAGTTTACCACAGGGGGCTGGGGAAAAACTGTTTTTT	CASSLPQGAGEKLFF
TRBV5-4	-	-	15	TRBJ2-2	TGTGCCAGCAGGACAGCTTCCATCAACACCGGGGAGCTGTTTTTT	CASRTASINTGELFF
TRBV5-1	TRBD1	-	14	TRBJ1-2	TGCGCCAGCAGCTTGCAACAGGGGGCGACGGGCTACACCTTC	CASSLQQGATGYTF
TRBV28	-	-	15	TRBJ1-1	TGTGCCAGCCTGTACTTGGGGGGTCGGAACACTGAAGCTTTCTTT	CASLYLGGRNTEAFF
TRBV28	TRBD2	-	17	TRBJ2-1	TGTGCCAGCCGGGGGGACCTCTCTAGCGGGGGTAGTAATGAGCAGTTCTTC	CASRGDLSSGGSNEQFF
TRBV4-1	-	once	20	TRBJ2-2	TGCGCCAGCAGCCAACCCTCACTCAAACTTGGGGGGTCGAGCACCGGGGAGCTGTTTTTT	CASSQPSLKLGGSSTGELFF
TRBV6-6	-	-	13	TRBJ2-7	TGTGCCAGCAGTTACCAGGGGACCTACGAGCAGTACTTC	CASSYQGTYEQYF
TRBV5-1	-	-	14	TRBJ1-6	TGCGCCAGCAGCTTAGAAGGGTCGGGTTCACCCCTCCACTTT	CASSLEGSGSPLHF